This T cell receptor (beta chain) was recovered during a study of regulatory T cells in long-lasting Graves disease (dated by TCRdb to the early 2020s). Regarding the research as a whole: Antithyroid drugs had been taken for less than 3 months by newly diagnosed Graves' disease patients. The study was conducted in China and was registered as a clinical trial. This study used TCR sequencing and RNA sequencing of peripheral blood to compare persistent Graves' disease patients against newly diagnosed Graves' disease patients. A total of around 33 samples were covered by TCR sequencing, comprising approximately 13 persistent and around 20 newly diagnosed Graves' disease patients.

Per the publication, the time point label means: newly diagnosed GD, antithyroid drugs for less than 3 months. RNA was extracted from PBMCs in TRIzol for both TCR sequencing and RNA sequencing. The diagnosis of Graves' disease was made according to American Thyroid Association guidelines. The patients came from an endocrinology department in Xi'an, China. From each patient, approximately 9 milliliters of peripheral blood was collected into an EDTA anticoagulant tube. Ficoll Paque Plus density gradient separation was used to isolate PBMCs, and no further T cell sorting was done. An Agilent 2100 Bioanalyzer and agarose gel were used to check RNA quality, and a NanoDrop 2000 was used to measure RNA concentration. The CDR3 contains 13 residues, cysteine and phenylalanine counted. Only CDR3 DNA remains: 39 bases, in frame from the first base. Here V drops 6 bases and J drops 5 bases, and the junction holds 4 bases not matched to any gene. As encoded in the germline V gene (reference sequence), CDR1 is DFQATT while CDR2 is SNEGSKA.

This clonotype was observed many times. There is no known antigen for this receptor. Per-base qualities were not stored, and no clone one base away is much larger. Overall results and qualifications from the work: Preferential use of TRBV28, TRBJ1-2 and TRBJ2-5 was observed in persistent disease, whereas TRBV20-1 and TRBJ2-1 were favored in newly diagnosed disease. The study examined only peripheral blood because the primary lesion, thyroid tissue, could not be accessed. Sequencing and analysis were limited to the TCR beta chain. Compared with newly diagnosed patients, patients with persistent Graves' disease had lower TCR Shannon entropy and fewer highly expanded clones, which suggests clonal expansion. As a limitation, the authors acknowledged that the small sample size may reduce accuracy. Persistent patients shared more public clonotypes among themselves (around 3,000) than newly diagnosed patients did (over 950).

Library preparation employed multiplex PCR. The sequencer was an Illumina HiSeq 4000. To build TCR beta libraries, CDR3 regions were amplified by Arm-PCR using iRepertoire HTBI primers. Before sequencing, the PCR products went through gel purification. The authors' analysis ran thus. A total of fewer than 80 TRBV and some 15 TRBJ segments were identified across samples and were used for gene usage analysis of CDR3 amino acid clonotypes. COPE and FqMerger were used to merge the filtered high-quality paired reads into contigs. Contigs were aligned with BLAST to IMGT TRBV, TRBD and TRBJ reference genes, and CDR3 was defined per IMGT. Any clonotype with a frequency above 0.1% was counted as a highly expanded clone. Shannon entropy was used to measure repertoire diversity, and the Gini coefficient was used to measure V-J evenness. A clonotype found in more than one individual was treated as public. TCRdb redid the processing of the public reads, applying fastp at Q25 and MiXCR, and retained in-frame beta chains. Each record represents a unique CDR3 protein, reported with the most common genes and DNA among its rows. These V and J calls rely on TCRdb rather than the paper's analysis. The sample includes 420,000 or so distinct CDR3 sequences, with about 17% observed a single time. Clones ranked in the top ten supply about 25% of the sample.

The same sample was also studied in work on T cells in Graves' hyperthyroidism and ophthalmopathy. That second publication adds: Stable Graves' hyperthyroidism was defined as no progression to ophthalmopathy during 18 months of follow-up. Hyperthyroidism patients were newly diagnosed, had a disease duration of under 2 months, and were aged 18 to 65 years. Any patient with an uncontrolled infection, another autoimmune disease, pregnancy or lactation was excluded. Clinical symptoms, serum thyroxine and TRAb, thyroid ultrasound, and orbital computed tomography formed the basis for the diagnoses. The first round of RT-PCR for the TCR CDR3 was performed with the HTBI primer set and the Qiagen OneStep RT-PCR kit. Most expanded thyroid clonotypes (frequency above 0.001) were also found in blood, which suggests that blood repertoires may mirror thyroid immune responses. Ophthalmopathy was separated from stable hyperthyroidism by a 13 V-J signature model, with approximately 86% sensitivity and about 81% specificity obtained in cross-validation and 80%/75% obtained in testing. In validation, progression to ophthalmopathy was predicted by the model with roughly 69% sensitivity and roughly 76% specificity, a median of about 6.8 months before onset. To identify TCR V-J signatures that set the groups apart, the researchers used a discovery cohort of 90 to 100 patients, made up of 40 to 45 with Graves' ophthalmopathy and 55 to 65 with stable Graves' hyperthyroidism. Prospective prediction of ophthalmopathy was tested in an independent validation cohort consisting of under 20 hyperthyroidism patients and 15 or so patients who later progressed to ophthalmopathy. The roughly 100 discovery patients were randomly split 7:3 into training and test sets. The study also compared thyroid tissue and blood T-cell repertoires from several Graves' hyperthyroidism patients. After sampling, hyperthyroidism patients received methimazole starting at 30 mg daily, and ophthalmopathy patients received high-dose intravenous methylprednisolone. A second multiplex PCR round built the libraries, followed by size selection and purification. Sequencing of the libraries was done on an Illumina HiSeq2000 using paired-end 100 bp reads. Raw data were processed with SOAPnuke, discarding reads with adapters, uncalled bases, mean Phred below 15, or no exact constant-primer or identifier match. High-quality paired reads were merged with COPE v1.2.5, and unique nucleotide sequences were defined as clonotypes. Clonotypes were aligned to IMGT TRBV, TRBD and TRBJ reference segments using MiTCR v1.1. Analysis was restricted to V-J combinations with a frequency above 0.0001, which covered roughly 99% of repertoires. The TCS score was defined as F50 (clonal expansion) divided by E x V (chaos), with BLOSUM62-based TCRdist calculated between CDR3 peptides within each V-J. Welch's t-statistics and random forest reduced fewer than 600 V-J features to 13, which were used in a naive Bayes classifier (R e1071). Sample size was not statistically predetermined, and blinding of investigators to group allocation was not performed. According to the paper, TCR Vbeta CDR3 sequencing was carried out on around 140 peripheral blood samples, which came from over 40 ophthalmopathy, 75 or so hyperthyroidism and roughly 17 progressor patients.

The source is a woman aged 18 to 35 with Graves disease. Donor details come from another sample of the same person, matched by shared clones. The rearranged segments are TRBV20-1 and TRBJ1-5, with 10 bases in between that match TRBD1. Sequences were derived from peripheral blood mononuclear cells (PBMCs), sampled at new diagnosis, from a patient treated with antithyroid drugs. The base sequence is TGCAGTGCAAGGGACAGGGGATATCAGCCCCAGCATTTT. This translates into CSARDRGYQPQHF.